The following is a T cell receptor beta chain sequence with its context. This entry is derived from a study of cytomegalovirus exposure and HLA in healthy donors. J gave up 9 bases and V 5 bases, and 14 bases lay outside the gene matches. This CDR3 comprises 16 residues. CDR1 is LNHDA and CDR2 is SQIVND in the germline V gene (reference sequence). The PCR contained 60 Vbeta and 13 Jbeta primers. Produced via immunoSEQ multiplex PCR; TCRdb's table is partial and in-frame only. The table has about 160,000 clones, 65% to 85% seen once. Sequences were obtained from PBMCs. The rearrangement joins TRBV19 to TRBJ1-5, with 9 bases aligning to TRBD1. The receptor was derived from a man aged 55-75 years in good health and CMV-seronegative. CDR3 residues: CASSSTGTGSSSPQHF. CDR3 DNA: TGTGCCAGTAGTTCTACCGGGACAGGGTCAAGTTCGCCCCAGCATTTT.